The following is a T cell receptor beta chain sequence with its context. Its specificity is not known. This CDR3 region has 14 residues. V shed 4 bases, J shed 5 bases, and the junction held 6 bases outside the gene matches. Germline CDR1 is SEHNR and CDR2 is FQNEAQ (reference sequence). The data belong to a study of Tregs in tolerant kidney transplant recipients. Overall study findings and caveats: Tregs expanded with activated donor B cells seemed most donor-specific. Validation in larger populations is needed because few patients were studied.

The data were produced by immunoSEQ multiplex PCR, yet TCRdb's version contains in-frame clones alone and is incomplete. The top ten clones hold 13% of a sample with 15,000 to 17,000 clones, around nine tenths of them seen once. The TCR originated in a human donor in good health. Specimen: CD8+ T cells from blood. The rearrangement uses TRBV7-9 and TRBJ2-7; 9 bases fit TRBD1. The CDR3 sequence is CASSSGQGFHEQYF. CDR3 bases: TGTGCCAGCAGCTCGGGACAGGGTTTCCACGAGCAGTACTTC.